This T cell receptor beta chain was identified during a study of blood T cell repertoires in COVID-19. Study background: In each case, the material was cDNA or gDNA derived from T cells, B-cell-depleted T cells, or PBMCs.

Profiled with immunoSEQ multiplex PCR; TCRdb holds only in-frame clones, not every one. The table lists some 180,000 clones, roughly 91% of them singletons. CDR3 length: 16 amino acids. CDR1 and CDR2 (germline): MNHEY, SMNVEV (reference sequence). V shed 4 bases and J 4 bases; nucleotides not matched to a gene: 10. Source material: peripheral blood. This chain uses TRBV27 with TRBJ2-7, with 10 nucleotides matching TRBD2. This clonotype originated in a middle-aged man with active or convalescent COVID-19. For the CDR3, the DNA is TGTGCCAGCAGTTCGCTAGCGGGAGATATTCTTTACGAGCAGTACTTC. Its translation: CASSSLAGDILYEQYF.